Below, 2 T cell receptor beta chains from the same sample are listed, as sequenced in a study of shared clonotypes between healthy human individuals. Clones were sequenced by immunoSEQ multiplex PCR, and TCRdb holds only the in-frame ones, with some missing. The table lists about 1.1 million clones, roughly 77% of them singletons. The sequenced material came from memory CD4+ T cells from PBMCs. Subset meaning: CD45RA-negative fraction. Receptors were obtained from a man aged 18 to 35 in good health. Some clones in this sample may be carry-over from other donors' samples.

Comment on this clone: Being one base from a much bigger clone, this may be a read error. In the same sample, other DNA sequences code for this CDR3. The genes are TRBV5-1 and TRBJ1-5; D remains ambiguous. The CDR3 length is 14 residues. In germline, CDR1 is SGHRS, CDR2 YFSETQ. The CDR3 DNA is TGTGCCAGCAGCTTGACTGGGAAAGATCAGCCCCAGCATTTT. It yields the protein CASSLTGKDQPQHF.

This sequence joins TRBV2 and TRBJ1-5; 7 bases map to TRBD1. The CDR3 contains 13 residues. V trimming: 6 bases; J trimming: 7 bases; junction bases outside the gene matches: 6. The germline CDR1 and CDR2 sequences are SNHLY and FYNNEI. CDR3 protein: CASRRDSAQPQHF. DNA of the CDR3: TGTGCCAGCAGAAGGGACAGCGCGCAGCCCCAGCATTTT.